This T cell receptor (beta chain) was identified during a study of blood T cell repertoires in COVID-19. Study at large: COVID-19 samples from acute and convalescent phases originated in the United States, Italy and Spain. In each case, the material was cDNA or gDNA derived from T cells, B-cell-depleted T cells, or PBMCs.

CDR1 and CDR2 from the germline V gene are LGHDT and YNNKEL (reference sequence). There are 14 residues in the CDR3. Germline trimming cut 1 base from V and 7 bases from J; bases unmatched to any gene: 6. Study processing details: Amplification of reference gene primers provided the estimated nucleated cell counts. Sequencing was performed with immunoSEQ multiplex PCR; in TCRdb, only in-frame clones are kept and a portion is missing. That table gives V, J and clone size, and the DNA gave D and trimming. The sample contains about 120,000 clones, around 77% of which appear only once. The TCR originated in a human donor in a cohort sampled during active COVID-19. V usage is TRBV3-1 (or the pseudogene TRBV3-2) and J usage is TRBJ1-2; 7 positions match TRBD1. What was sequenced was peripheral blood. The CDR3 DNA reads as TGTGCCAGCAGCCAAGGAATAGGGGGCAGTGGCTACACCTTC. The encoded protein is CASSQGIGGSGYTF.